The 17 T cell receptor beta chains reported below all come from one sample, sequenced in a study of blood T cell repertoires in COVID-19 (dated by TCRdb to 2018 to 2020). Library method: the immunoSEQ multiplex PCR assay. TCRdb provides this immuneACCESS table in a form limited to in-frame rearrangements. Some clones are lacking; in checked studies, under half of them reflect an unresolved V gene, and why the rest are absent is not known. For this sample the table gives roughly 180,000 clones, of which approximately 80% were detected only once. The top ten clonotypes cover 9.5% to 11% of the sample. Sequencing was performed on peripheral blood. The receptors were gathered from a woman aged 40 to 55 with COVID-19, enrolled during active disease.

The chain has TRBV5-5 and TRBJ2-7; 7 bases fit TRBD1. Germline lookup yields CDR1 SGHKS and CDR2 YYEKEE (reference sequence). CDR3 length: 16 amino acids. The junction had 14 bases not matched to a gene; V was cut back by 4 bases and J by 4 bases. The DNA of the CDR3 is TGTGCCAGCAGCCGAAACGCCGGGACAGACCTATACGAGCAGTACTTC. It codes for CASSRNAGTDLYEQYF.

This clone was found once. This sequence joins TRBV7-8 and TRBJ2-7; maybe TRBD2 (5 bases). The CDR3 has 14 amino acids. From germline, CDR1 is SGHVS and CDR2 FQNEAQ. Trimming shortened V by 0 bases and J by 3 bases, and 9 bases separated the two germline ends. The CDR3 region is CASSLAPGIYEQYV. The CDR3 nucleotides are TGTGCCAGCAGCTTAGCGCCCGGGATCTACGAGCAGTACGTC.

The V and J genes are TRBV7-8 and TRBJ1-1, with unresolved D. The germline gives CDR1 SGHVS, CDR2 FQNEAQ. The CDR3 extends over 12 amino acids. V dropped 4 bases and J dropped 6 bases, with 9 bases sitting between them. The CDR3 DNA sequence: TGTGCCAGCAGCTCCCGAGGGTCTGAAGCTTTCTTT. Protein: CASSSRGSEAFF.

The chain uses TRBV27 and TRBJ2-1; the D gene is possibly TRBD1 (6 bases). Germline V gene data show CDR1 as MNHEY and CDR2 as SMNVEV (reference sequence). V shed 7 bases and J shed 3 bases, with 16 bases lying between them. The CDR3 runs 15 residues. The CDR3 DNA is TGTGCCAGCACCGATACAGGGAAATTCTACAATGAGCAGTTCTTC. This translates into CASTDTGKFYNEQFF.

CDR3 coding DNA: TGTGCCAGCAGCTCGGGACAGGGGTTAGAGACCCAGTACTTC. Translating it yields CASSSGQGLETQYF. The genes are TRBV7-3 and TRBJ2-5; 10 bases map to TRBD1. Germline CDR1 reads SGHTA; CDR2 reads FQGTGA. Trimming cost V 4 bases and J 4 bases; bases outside gene matches: 3. This CDR3 region has 14 residues.

The J gene is TRBJ2-7, the V gene TRBV28; possible D gene TRBD2, 6 bases. The CDR3 has 13 amino acids. CDR1 is MDHEN and CDR2 is SYDVKM in the germline V gene. With 2 bases removed from V and 3 bases from J, the gap between germline ends came to 8 bases. This CDR3 is CASSLGGNYEQYF. As DNA, the CDR3 is TGTGCCAGCAGTTTAGGAGGGAACTACGAGCAGTACTTC. Supplemented by reference TRBV28 and TRBJ2-7, the full variable domain reads DVKVTQSSRYLVKRTGEKVFLECVQDMDHENMFWYRQDPGLGLRLIYFSYDVKMKEKGDIPEGYSVSREKKERFSLILESASTNQTSMYLCASSLGGNYEQYFGPGTRLTVT.

V usage is TRBV6-1 and J usage is TRBJ2-7; the D is unclear. Germline CDR1 and CDR2: MNHNS and SASEGT. This CDR3 has 14 residues. This chain's CDR3 is CASGDAGRTYEQYV. In DNA form, the CDR3 reads TGTGCCAGCGGTGATGCAGGAAGGACCTACGAGCAGTACGTC.

The rearrangement joins TRBV20-1 to TRBJ2-7; unclear D gene. Germline loops: CDR1 DFQATT, CDR2 SNEGSKA (reference sequence). The CDR3 covers 14 residues. V lost 3 bases and J lost 0, with 12 bases in between. In DNA form, the CDR3 reads TGCAGTGCTAGTTCCGTCCGTCTCTCCTACGAGCAGTACTTC. Amino acid sequence: CSASSVRLSYEQYF.

This rearrangement joins TRBV11-2 to TRBJ2-1; TRBD2 aligns across 7 bases. Trimming took 0 bases from V and 2 from J; bases not matched to a gene: 4. The germline V gene has CDR1 SGHAT and CDR2 FQNNGV. CDR3 length: 16 residues. The CDR3 protein is CASSLEGGGTYNEQFF. CDR3 bases: TGTGCCAGCAGCTTAGAAGGCGGGGGAACCTACAATGAGCAGTTCTTC.

This clone was observed a single time. The V call is TRBV30, the J call TRBJ2-7; TRBD2 aligns across 8 bases. Germline lookup yields CDR1 GTSNPN and CDR2 SVGIG (reference sequence). The J segment lost 4 bases and the V segment lost 0 bases, leaving 8 bases of the junction unmatched. The CDR3 extends over 15 amino acids. The CDR3 loop reads CAWSVLAGGLYEQYF. For the CDR3, the DNA is TGTGCCTGGAGTGTACTGGCGGGAGGACTTTACGAGCAGTACTTC. Combining the CDR3 with reference TRBV30 and TRBJ2-7 gives the whole variable domain SQTIHQWPATLVQPVGSPLSLECTVEGTSNPNLYWYRQAAGRGLQLLFYSVGIGQISSEVPQNLSASRPQDRQFILSSKKLLLSDSGFYLCAWSVLAGGLYEQYFGPGTRLTVT.

The gene calls are TRBV6-1 and TRBJ1-2; D gene ambiguous. Trimming cost V 2 bases and J 0 bases, with 19 bases left between them. The CDR3 is 18 amino acids. Per germline, CDR1 MNHNS and CDR2 SASEGT. DNA for the CDR3: TGTGCCAGCAGTGAAATCGGTCGGGGTTCACCTGCTAACTATGGCTACACCTTC. Its translation is CASSEIGRGSPANYGYTF.

The rearrangement links TRBV15 to TRBJ2-2; 9 bases agree with TRBD2. Germline V gives CDR1 LNHNV, CDR2 YYDKDF (reference sequence). The CDR3 spans 16 residues. The V and J ends lost 4 bases and 6 bases, in that order; junction bases with no gene match: 9. Here the CDR3 DNA reads TGTGCCACCAGCATATATAGCGGGAGAGGATCCGGGGAGCTGTTTTTT. Translated: CATSIYSGRGSGELFF.

CDR3 nucleotides: TGTGCCAGCTCGACAGGTTTCTCTGGGGCCAACGTCCTGACTTTC. The encoded protein is CASSTGFSGANVLTF. V usage is TRBV6-5 and J usage is TRBJ2-6, with D perhaps TRBD1 (6 bases). The CDR3 is 15 amino acids. CDR1 and CDR2 from the germline V gene are MNHEY and SVGAGI. Trimming pared 8 bases from V and 0 bases from J, leaving 11 bases between.

The J gene is TRBJ2-2, the V gene TRBV3-1 (or the pseudogene TRBV3-2); 8 positions match TRBD1. Germline V gene lookup returns CDR1 LGHDT and CDR2 YNNKEL (reference sequence). Germline trimming cut 0 bases from V and 6 bases from J; bases unmatched to any gene: 6. This CDR3 region has 16 residues. CDR3 residues: CASSQDEQGGAGELFF. CDR3 sequence (DNA): TGTGCCAGCAGCCAAGATGAACAGGGGGGAGCCGGGGAGCTGTTTTTT.

The genes are TRBV10-2 and TRBJ2-7; D possibly corresponds to TRBD1 (6 bases). The germline gives CDR1 WSHSY, CDR2 SAAADI. V was cut by 2 bases and J by 8 bases, with 10 bases left in between. The CDR3 covers 12 residues. The CDR3 DNA follows: TGCGCCAGCAGTGAGACAGGGAGCAAGCAGTACGTC. Protein: CASSETGSKQYV.

This sequence joins TRBV27 and TRBJ2-7; 7 bases map to TRBD1. Germline CDR1 MNHEY, CDR2 SMNVEV (reference sequence). Trimming removed 6 bases from V and 6 bases from J; junction bases left unmatched: 11. There are 14 residues in the CDR3. The CDR3 here is CASRIGRGGLEQYF. CDR3 bases: TGTGCCAGCAGGATAGGACGAGGGGGCCTCGAGCAGTACTTC.

The chain joins TRBV6-5 to TRBJ1-2, with 8 positions matching TRBD1. Unmatched junction bases numbered 6, after V lost 5 bases and J lost 7 bases. The CDR3 contains 13 residues. Germline CDR1 MNHEY, CDR2 SVGAGI. As DNA, the CDR3 is TGTGCCAGCAGTACGAAGGACAGGGTTGGCTACACCTTC. Translated: CASSTKDRVGYTF.